The 8 T cell receptor beta chains below all came from one sample that was sequenced in a study of T cells after yellow fever vaccination. TCRdb re-called the 5' RACE reads with MiXCR, one entry per CDR3 protein. The sample lists 150,000 to 200,000 distinct CDR3 sequences, roughly 6.2% seen once, with under 3% in the top ten. The sequencing here drew on CD4+ T cells sorted from PBMCs, taken on the day of the first yellow fever vaccination. The receptors stem from a man younger than 35 who received the YFV17D yellow fever vaccine.

This clonotype was seen repeatedly, ten times or more. The chain uses TRBV6-1 and TRBJ2-7; 9 nucleotides agree with TRBD1. Germline V CDR1 and CDR2: MNHNS, SASEGT. Trimming cost V 7 bases and J 5 bases; bases outside gene matches: 12. The CDR3 loop spans 15 amino acids. As DNA, the CDR3 is TGTGCCAGCAACCCCTTCGGGACAGGGCGAAACGAGCAGTACTTC. Translation: CASNPFGTGRNEQYF.

The V and J genes are TRBV20-1 and TRBJ2-1; tentative D call: TRBD2 (7 bases). Between the trimmed V and J ends, which lost 1 base and 12 bases, there was a span of 13 bases. The germline V gene encodes CDR1 DFQATT and CDR2 SNEGSKA (reference sequence). The CDR3 is 12 residues long. The CDR3 DNA reads TGCAGTGCTAGAGGTGGGGAGGGGGGGCAGTTCTTC. The encoded protein is CSARGGEGGQFF.

This clonotype was seen at least ten times. V gene TRBV12-5 combines with J gene TRBJ2-3; no reliable D call. This CDR3 region has 14 residues. Germline V lookup: CDR1 LGHNT, CDR2 FRNRAP. Deletions cut 2 bases from V and 1 base from J, with 7 bases between. CDR3 residues: CASGLLPGTDTQYF. CDR3 in DNA: TGTGCTAGTGGTTTGCTCCCAGGCACAGATACGCAGTATTTT.

This clonotype was counted only a few times. This rearrangement joins TRBV28 to TRBJ2-7; 9 bases line up with TRBD1. This CDR3 comprises 15 residues. Trimming at V came to 3 bases and at J to 4 bases, leaving 7 bases not matched to a gene. Germline V CDR1 and CDR2: MDHEN, SYDVKM. The CDR3 sequence is CASSFRDRVSYEQYV. CDR3 coding DNA: TGTGCCAGCAGTTTTAGGGACAGGGTTAGTTACGAGCAGTACGTC.

This clonotype was detected many times. The V gene is TRBV15, the J gene TRBJ2-1; 10 bases line up with TRBD1. The V segment lost 2 bases and the J segment 13 bases; nucleotides outside the gene matches: 8. The CDR3 length is 14 residues. Germline V CDR1 and CDR2: LNHNV, YYDKDF (reference sequence). CDR3 DNA sequence: TGTGCCACCAGCAGACCGATCGGGACAGGGGAACAGTTCTTC. Its protein is CATSRPIGTGEQFF. Together with reference TRBV15 and TRBJ2-1, the CDR3 gives the full variable domain: DAMVIQNPRYQVTQFGKPVTLSCSQTLNHNVMYWYQQKSSQAPKLLFHYYDKDFNNEADTPDNFQSRRPNTSFCFLDIRSPGLGDTAMYLCATSRPIGTGEQFFGPGTRLTVL.

Worth noting for this clonotype: One base away lies a much larger clone, so this may be a sequencing read error. As DNA, the CDR3 is TGTGCCAGCAGTGACAGGAAGGCTGAAAAACTGTTTTTT. Amino acids: CASSDRKAEKLFF. The V call is TRBV12-3 or TRBV12-4, the J call TRBJ1-4; possibly TRBD1 for D (6 bases). Trimming removed 5 bases at V and 7 bases at J, with 11 bases between. CDR3 length: 13 residues.

V gene TRBV3-1 combines with J gene TRBJ2-1; no definite D call. The CDR3 length is 15 residues. Deletions cut 0 bases from V and 0 bases from J, with 6 bases between. Germline loops: CDR1 LGHDT, CDR2 YNNKEL (reference sequence). CDR3 in amino acids: CASSQDLVSYNEQFF. The CDR3 DNA is TGTGCCAGCAGCCAAGATCTTGTCTCCTACAATGAGCAGTTCTTC.

The genes are TRBV7-8 and TRBJ1-2; D is perhaps TRBD1 (5 bases). V lost 3 bases, J lost 4 bases, and 12 bases lay in between. Germline CDR1 SGHVS, CDR2 FQNEAQ. The CDR3 contains 14 residues. In DNA form, the CDR3 reads TGTGCCAGCAGCTTTGGGACGGCGACCTATGGCTACACCTTC. Its translation: CASSFGTATYGYTF.